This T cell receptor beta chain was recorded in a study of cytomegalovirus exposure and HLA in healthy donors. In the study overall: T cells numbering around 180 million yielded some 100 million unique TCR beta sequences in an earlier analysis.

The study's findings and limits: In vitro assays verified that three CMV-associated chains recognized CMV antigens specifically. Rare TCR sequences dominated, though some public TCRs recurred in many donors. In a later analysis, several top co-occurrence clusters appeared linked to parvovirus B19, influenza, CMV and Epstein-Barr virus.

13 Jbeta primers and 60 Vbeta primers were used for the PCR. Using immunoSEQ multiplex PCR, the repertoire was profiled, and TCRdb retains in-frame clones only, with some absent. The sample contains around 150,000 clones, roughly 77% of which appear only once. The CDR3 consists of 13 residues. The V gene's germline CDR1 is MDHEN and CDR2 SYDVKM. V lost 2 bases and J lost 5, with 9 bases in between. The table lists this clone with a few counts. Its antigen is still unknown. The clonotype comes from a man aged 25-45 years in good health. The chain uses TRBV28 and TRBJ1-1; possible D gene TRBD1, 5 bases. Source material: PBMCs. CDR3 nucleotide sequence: TGTGCCAGCAGTTTAAGGGGTTGGACTGAAGCTTTCTTT. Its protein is CASSLRGWTEAFF.